Presented here are 21 T cell receptor beta chains from one specimen sequenced in a study of blood T cell repertoires in COVID-19. Assay: immunoSEQ multiplex PCR; the TCRdb copy retains only in-frame clones and omits some. The table records 70,000 to 90,000 clones, 88% of them present only once. Specimen: peripheral blood. The receptor set was obtained from a human donor in a cohort sampled during active COVID-19.

This clone has just one count. This chain links TRBV5-1 with TRBJ2-3; 7 bases fit TRBD1. Germline V gives CDR1 SGHRS, CDR2 YFSETQ. Trimming removed 3 bases from V and 4 bases from J; junction bases left unmatched: 5. This CDR3 is 14 amino acids long. DNA for the CDR3: TGCGCCAGCAGCTCAATAGGGGGCGCAGATACGCAGTATTTT. Protein: CASSSIGGADTQYF.

This clone was seen just once. The genes are TRBV12-3 or TRBV12-4 and TRBJ2-3; tentative D call: TRBD1 (6 bases). V was trimmed by 6 bases and J by 9 bases, leaving 10 bases between them. The CDR3 is made up of 11 amino acids. The CDR3 DNA follows: TGTGCCAGCAGCCAGGGGAACACGCAGTATTTT. Amino acids: CASSQGNTQYF.

The gene calls are TRBV4-3 and TRBJ2-3, with 9 bases matching TRBD2. The CDR3 totals 16 residues. From germline, CDR1 is LGHNA and CDR2 YSLEER. The V and J ends lost 1 base and 4 bases, in that order; junction bases with no gene match: 6. The CDR3 reads CASSQVLSGGPDTQYF. The CDR3 DNA follows: TGCGCCAGCAGCCAAGTTCTTAGCGGGGGCCCAGATACGCAGTATTTT.

The chain combines TRBV5-1 with TRBJ1-5, with a tentative D call TRBD1 (5 bases). V gave up 0 bases and J gave up 6 bases, with 16 bases separating them. CDR3 length: 16 residues. Germline CDR1 and CDR2: SGHRS and YFSETQ. The CDR3: CASSLEGTTGGQPQHF. For the CDR3, the DNA is TGCGCCAGCAGCTTGGAAGGCACAACAGGCGGTCAGCCCCAGCATTTT.

This rearrangement joins TRBV30 to TRBJ2-1, with D possibly matching TRBD1 (5 bases). With 3 bases removed from V and 11 bases from J, the gap between germline ends came to 11 bases. CDR3 length: 11 amino acids. Germline V gene lookup returns CDR1 GTSNPN and CDR2 SVGIG (reference sequence). CDR3 in DNA: TGTGCCTGGAGCTTACAGGATAAGCAGTTCTTC. It translates to CAWSLQDKQFF.

The V and J genes are TRBV2 and TRBJ2-7; TRBD1 matches 8 bases. The CDR3 spans 13 residues. Germline CDR1 and CDR2: SNHLY and FYNNEI. The V gene end was trimmed by 6 bases and the J gene end by 8 bases; junction bases not matched to a gene: 9. The CDR3 loop is CASRGRTGPKQYF. In DNA form, the CDR3 reads TGTGCCAGCAGGGGTAGGACAGGGCCCAAGCAGTACTTC.

The genes are TRBV19 and TRBJ2-7, with TRBD1 matching 7 bases. Germline-derived CDR1 and CDR2 are LNHDA and SQIVND (reference sequence). The CDR3 is 14 residues long. V lost 5 bases and J lost 4; bases outside the gene matches: 8. The CDR3 nucleotides are TGTGCCAGTAGTGTTGACAGGGATAGGTACGAGCAGTACTTC. This gives the protein CASSVDRDRYEQYF.

The chain carries TRBV3-1 (or the pseudogene TRBV3-2) and TRBJ1-2; 11 nucleotides match TRBD1. This CDR3 is 14 amino acids long. Germline lookup yields CDR1 LGHDT and CDR2 YNNKEL (reference sequence). V dropped 4 bases and J dropped 3; count of bases not matched to a gene: 1. CDR3 loop: CASSRTGGDYGYTF. For the CDR3, the DNA is TGTGCCAGCAGCCGGACAGGGGGCGACTATGGCTACACCTTC.

The chain has TRBV7-2 and TRBJ2-2, with D hard to call. Germline CDR1 is SGHTA and CDR2 is FQGNSA. The CDR3 totals 12 residues. The V end was cut by 3 bases, the J end by 4 bases, with 3 bases between. CDR3 in DNA: TGTGCCAGCAGCTTCCGCACCGGGGAGCTGTTTTTT. It translates to CASSFRTGELFF.

The rearrangement links TRBV4-3 to TRBJ2-5; D may be TRBD2 (6 bases). Germline V gene lookup returns CDR1 LGHNA and CDR2 YSLEER. V was pared by 4 bases and J by 5 bases, with 17 bases between. The CDR3 loop spans 15 amino acids. The CDR3: CASSLGPSSAETQYF. The CDR3 DNA follows: TGCGCCAGCAGCCTCGGACCCTCTAGCGCCGAGACCCAGTACTTC.

The chain combines TRBV5-8 with TRBJ2-5, with D perhaps matching TRBD1 (5 bases). Germline CDR1 and CDR2: SGHTS and YDEGEE. The V gene lost 6 bases and the J gene lost 0 bases, with 12 bases spanning the gap. The CDR3 has 14 residues. This CDR3 is CASTRTSYQETQYF. The CDR3 DNA reads as TGTGCCAGCACCAGGACATCGTACCAAGAGACCCAGTACTTC.

This chain uses TRBV7-2 with TRBJ2-7; maybe TRBD1 (6 bases). The V gene lost 3 bases and the J gene lost 5 bases, with 14 bases spanning the gap. The CDR3 is 14 residues long. Germline lookup yields CDR1 SGHTA and CDR2 FQGNSA. As DNA, the CDR3 is TGTGCCAGCAGCTTTGGGACAAGGAACAACGAGCAGTACTTC. It yields the protein CASSFGTRNNEQYF.

The chain links TRBV15 to TRBJ2-1; perhaps TRBD2 as D (6 bases). Germline V lookup: CDR1 LNHNV, CDR2 YYDKDF (reference sequence). This CDR3 has 15 residues. Trimming removed 2 bases at V and 0 bases at J, with 8 bases between. CDR3: CATSRPGSSYNEQFF. CDR3 coding DNA: TGTGCCACCAGCAGACCCGGGAGCTCCTACAATGAGCAGTTCTTC.

The rearrangement links TRBV11-3 to TRBJ2-7, with D tentatively TRBD1 (6 bases). Trimming stripped 5 bases from V and 3 bases from J, with 17 bases between. The CDR3 runs to 15 residues. Germline values: CDR1 SGHNT, CDR2 YENEEA. CDR3 sequence reads: CASSIKPGHFYEQYF. The CDR3 region has the DNA TGTGCCAGCAGCATAAAACCGGGACACTTCTACGAGCAGTACTTC.

The chain has TRBV13 and TRBJ1-2, with TRBD1 identical over 8 bases. The CDR3 is 14 amino acids. CDR1 and CDR2 (germline): PRHDT, FYEKMQ (reference sequence). After removal of 5 bases from V and 8 bases from J, the junction contained 10 bases not matched to a gene. CDR3 residues: CASSKGTGVMGYTF. The CDR3 DNA reads as TGTGCCAGCAGCAAGGGGACAGGAGTAATGGGCTACACCTTC.

With regard to this clone: The junction shows a germline mismatch at one end, possibly a read error. This chain connects TRBV15 to TRBJ1-2, with D unresolved. The CDR3 totals 12 residues. Germline assignment: CDR1 LNHNV and CDR2 YYDKDF (reference sequence). This chain's CDR3 is CATSRENFGYTF. CDR3 nucleotide sequence: TGTGCCACCAGCAGAGAGAACTTTGGCTACACCTTC.

This sequence joins TRBV20-1 and TRBJ2-5; perhaps TRBD1 as D (5 bases). Looked up from germline, CDR1 is DFQATT and CDR2 is SNEGSKA (reference sequence). Trimming took 6 bases from V and 4 from J, leaving 9 bases between them. The CDR3 is 11 residues long. The CDR3 reads CSASQGETQYF. The CDR3 DNA follows: TGCAGTGCCAGCCAGGGAGAGACCCAGTACTTC.

The rearrangement uses TRBV29-1 and TRBJ1-1; the match to TRBD1 covers 7 bases. After removal of 5 bases from V and 1 base from J, the junction contained 7 bases not matched to a gene. The CDR3 is 14 residues long. Germline V gene data show CDR1 as SQVTM and CDR2 as ANQGSEA. CDR3 in amino acids: CSVLRRGTNTEAFF. The CDR3 DNA sequence: TGCAGCGTTTTACGCAGGGGGACGAACACTGAAGCTTTCTTT.

J is TRBJ2-7 and V is TRBV2; 13 bases agree with TRBD2. The CDR3 covers 15 residues. Germline CDR1 is SNHLY and CDR2 is FYNNEI. The V segment lost 6 bases and the J segment 6 bases; nucleotides outside the gene matches: 8. The chain's CDR3 is CASSLGLAGVLEQYF. Here the CDR3 DNA reads TGTGCCAGCAGCCTAGGACTAGCGGGGGTACTCGAGCAGTACTTC.

The rearrangement joins TRBV2 to TRBJ2-3; D ambiguous. From germline, CDR1 is SNHLY and CDR2 FYNNEI. Trimming took 2 bases from V and 2 from J, leaving 5 bases between them. CDR3 length: 13 amino acids. Here the CDR3 reads CASSETYTDTQYF. The CDR3 coding sequence is TGTGCCAGCAGTGAAACCTACACAGATACGCAGTATTTT.

This rearrangement joins TRBV6-5 to TRBJ1-2; 9 bases agree with TRBD1. From germline, CDR1 is MNHEY and CDR2 SVGAGI. The V and J ends lost 7 bases and 4 bases, in that order; junction bases with no gene match: 10. The CDR3 runs to 15 residues. The CDR3: CASNNQGQGGYGYTF. DNA of the CDR3: TGTGCCAGCAACAACCAGGGACAGGGCGGCTATGGCTACACCTTC.